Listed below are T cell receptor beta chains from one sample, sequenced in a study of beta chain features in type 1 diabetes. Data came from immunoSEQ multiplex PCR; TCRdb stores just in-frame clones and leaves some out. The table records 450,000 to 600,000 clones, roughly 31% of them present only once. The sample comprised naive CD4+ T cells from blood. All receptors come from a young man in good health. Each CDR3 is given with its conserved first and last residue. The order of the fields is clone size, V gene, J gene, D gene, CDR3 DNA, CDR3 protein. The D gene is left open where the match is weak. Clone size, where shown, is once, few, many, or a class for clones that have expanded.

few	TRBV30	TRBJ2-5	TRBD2	TGTGCCTGGAGTTCCCTGAGCGGGACTAGAGAGACCCAGTACTTC	CAWSSLSGTRETQYF
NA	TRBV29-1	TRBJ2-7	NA	TGCAGCGTTGATAGGGGTCCGGGTGAGCAGTACTTC	CSVDRGPGEQYF
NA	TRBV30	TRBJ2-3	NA	TGTGCCTCGACCGGGGACTGGGATACGCAGTATTTT	CASTGDWDTQYF
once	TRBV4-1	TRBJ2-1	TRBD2	TGCGCCAGCAGCCAAGGGATGACTAGCGGGAGGAAGGAACCCTACAATGAGCAGTTCTTC	CASSQGMTSGRKEPYNEQFF
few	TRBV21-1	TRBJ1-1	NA	TGTGCCAGCAGGCCAGAGAACACTGAAGCTTTCTTT	CASRPENTEAFF
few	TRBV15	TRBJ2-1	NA	TGTGCCACCAGCAGAGATCAGTTGAGCTCCTACAATGAGCAGTTCTTC	CATSRDQLSSYNEQFF
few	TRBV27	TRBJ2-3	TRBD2	TGTGCCAGCAGTTTAGGACTAGCGACAGATACGCAGTATTTT	CASSLGLATDTQYF
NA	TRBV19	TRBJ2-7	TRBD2	TGTGCCACATCCCCCGGGACTAGCGGCTACGAGCAGTACTTC	CATSPGTSGYEQYF
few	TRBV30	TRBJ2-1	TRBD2	TGTGCCTGGAGTAGCGGGAGCTCCTACAATGAGCAGTTCTTC	CAWSSGSSYNEQFF
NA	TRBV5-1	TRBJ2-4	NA	TGCGCCAGCAGCTTGCAAATGCGGGACCTTCAGTACTTC	CASSLQMRDLQYF
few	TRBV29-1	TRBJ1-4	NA	TGCAGCGTTGGGGAGGCCCATGAAAAACTGTTTTTT	CSVGEAHEKLFF
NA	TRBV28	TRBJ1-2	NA	TGTGCCAGCAAAGTGGCAGGCCACTATGGCTACACCTTC	CASKVAGHYGYTF
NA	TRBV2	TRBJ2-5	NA	TGTGCCGGACGGGAGTACGCCCGAGAGACCCAGTACTTC	CAGREYARETQYF
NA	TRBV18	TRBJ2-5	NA	TGTGCCAGCTCACCCGCCGGAGAGACCCAGTACTTC	CASSPAGETQYF